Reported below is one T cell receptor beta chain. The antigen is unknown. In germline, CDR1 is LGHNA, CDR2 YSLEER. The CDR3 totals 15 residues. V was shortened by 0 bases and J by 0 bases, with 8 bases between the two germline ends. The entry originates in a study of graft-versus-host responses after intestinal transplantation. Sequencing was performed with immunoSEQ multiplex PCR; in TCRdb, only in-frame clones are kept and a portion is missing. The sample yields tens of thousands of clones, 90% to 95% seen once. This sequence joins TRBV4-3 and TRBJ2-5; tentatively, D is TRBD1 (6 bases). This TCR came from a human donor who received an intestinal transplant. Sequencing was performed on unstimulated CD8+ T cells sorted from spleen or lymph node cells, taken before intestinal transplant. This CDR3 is CASSQERGYQETQYF. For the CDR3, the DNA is TGCGCCAGCAGCCAAGAAAGGGGGTACCAAGAGACCCAGTACTTC.